One TCR beta chain is described in this entry. This sample was taken from a study of blood T cell repertoires in COVID-19. Study information: COVID-19 samples from acute and convalescent phases originated in the United States, Italy and Spain. Sources were T cells, B-cell-depleted T cells, or PBMCs; the material itself was cDNA or gDNA.

Study processing details: The authors estimated nucleated cell counts from reference gene primer amplification. Produced via immunoSEQ multiplex PCR; TCRdb's table is partial and in-frame only. That table gives V, J and clone size, and the DNA gave D and trimming. The table lists hundreds of thousands of clones, 80% to 90% of them singletons. Seattle participants joined during active infection and were tracked over time. V gave up 4 bases and J gave up 5 bases; unmatched junction bases: 5. Germline CDR1 reads SGDLS; CDR2 reads YYNGEE. This CDR3 is 14 amino acids long. Material: peripheral blood. The receptor's source is a woman of 80 years or more with COVID-19, enrolled during active disease. V usage is TRBV9 and J usage is TRBJ2-2; 7 bases match TRBD1. CDR3 nucleotides: TGTGCCAGCAGCCCCGCGACAGGGACCGGGGAGCTGTTTTTT. Translated, it gives CASSPATGTGELFF.